A single sample gave rise to the 29 T cell receptor beta chains below, sequenced in a study. TCRdb analysed the 5' RACE reads with MiXCR anew, one entry per CDR3 protein. The table includes 55,000 to 80,000 distinct CDR3 sequences, about 20% detected once. Sequencing input: memory CD4+ T cells sorted from a lymph node. Subset described: memory CD4+ T cells, CD4+CD45RO+CD25-. These receptors all stem from a female donor with breast cancer.

The rearrangement joins TRBV5-1 to TRBJ2-5; a weak D match, TRBD1 (6 bases). This CDR3 comprises 15 residues. Germline CDR1 reads SGHRS; CDR2 reads YFSETQ. Trimming took off 4 bases at V and 3 bases at J, with 16 bases between the two ends. The CDR3 is CASSPGLGDKETQYF. CDR3 nucleotides: TGCGCCAGCAGCCCAGGCCTGGGGGACAAAGAGACCCAGTACTTC.

This chain joins TRBV15 and TRBJ2-1; D call uncertain. The ends were cut back, 1 base at V and 0 bases at J, with 10 bases in the middle. The CDR3 extends over 16 amino acids. The V gene's germline CDR1 is LNHNV and CDR2 YYDKDF (reference sequence). The CDR3 spells CATSRVKPGSYNEQFF. The CDR3 DNA follows: TGTGCCACCAGCAGAGTGAAGCCGGGCTCCTACAATGAGCAGTTCTTC.

This clonotype was counted between two and nine times. The rearrangement joins TRBV7-9 to TRBJ1-1; no clear D. With 3 bases removed from V and 1 base from J, the gap between germline ends came to 12 bases. Germline-derived CDR1 and CDR2 are SEHNR and FQNEAQ (reference sequence). CDR3 length: 15 residues. In DNA, the CDR3 is TGTGCCAGCAGCTTGAGTGCCCCTAAGAACACTGAAGCTTTCTTT. This gives the protein CASSLSAPKNTEAFF.

The count of this clonotype is one. A single base separates this from a much larger clone, so it may be a read error. Because it lacks the conserved phenylalanine or tryptophan at the end, this CDR3 is likely a read error. V gene TRBV5-1 combines with J gene TRBJ2-3, with D perhaps TRBD1 (5 bases). The CDR3 has 13 residues. The germline gives CDR1 SGHRS, CDR2 YFSETQ. Between the trimmed V and J ends, which lost 4 bases and 6 bases, there was a span of 12 bases. The CDR3 loop is CASSGAWSDTQYS. The CDR3 bases are TGCGCCAGCAGCGGGGCGTGGTCGGATACGCAGTATTCT.

The chain uses TRBV6-1 and TRBJ2-5; D is perhaps TRBD1 (5 bases). Trimming shortened V by 1 base and J by 5 bases, and 11 bases separated the two germline ends. The CDR3 is 14 residues long. CDR1 and CDR2 (germline): MNHNS, SASEGT. The CDR3 loop is CASSEVTGRETQYF. CDR3 DNA sequence: TGTGCCAGCAGTGAAGTAACAGGACGTGAGACCCAGTACTTC.

V and J are TRBV20-1 and TRBJ1-4, with 7 bases lining up with TRBD1. The CDR3 is made up of 17 amino acids. CDR1 and CDR2 (germline): DFQATT, SNEGSKA (reference sequence). V lost 6 bases to trimming and J lost 5 bases; unmatched junction nucleotides: 18. The CDR3 protein is CSAAPISTGFLNEKLFF. The DNA of the CDR3 is TGCAGTGCCGCACCCATTTCGACAGGGTTTCTCAATGAAAAACTGTTTTTT.

This chain connects TRBV5-4 to TRBJ2-7, with a weak D call TRBD1 (5 bases). CDR3 length: 15 residues. CDR1 SGHNT and CDR2 YYREEE come from the germline V gene (reference sequence). Deletions cut 1 base from V and 3 bases from J, with 14 bases between. CDR3 protein: CASSLLAGQSYEQYF. CDR3 bases: TGTGCCAGCAGCTTGTTAGCAGGGCAGAGCTACGAGCAGTACTTC.

This rearrangement joins TRBV20-1 to TRBJ2-3; 15 nucleotides line up with TRBD2. Germline CDR1 and CDR2: DFQATT and SNEGSKA (reference sequence). The CDR3 has 16 residues. After removal of 0 bases from V and 7 bases from J, the junction contained 5 bases not matched to a gene. The CDR3 here is CSARDWGLAGGNTQYF. As DNA, the CDR3 is TGCAGTGCTAGAGATTGGGGACTAGCGGGAGGCAATACGCAGTATTTT.

This clonotype has just a few counts. V gene TRBV7-9 combines with J gene TRBJ1-1; D remains unclear. The CDR3 loop spans 13 amino acids. V was shortened by 5 bases and J by 3 bases, with 10 bases between the two germline ends. In germline, CDR1 is SEHNR, CDR2 FQNEAQ (reference sequence). The CDR3 is CASSQTADTEAFF. CDR3 nucleotides: TGTGCCAGCAGCCAAACAGCGGACACTGAAGCTTTCTTT.

In its sample, this clonotype was seen a few times. The rearrangement uses TRBV6-5 and TRBJ1-1, with D possibly being TRBD1 (6 bases). The germline V and J ends were trimmed by 4 bases and 6 bases, with 21 bases remaining between them. This CDR3 has 16 residues. The germline V gene has CDR1 MNHEY and CDR2 SVGAGI. CDR3: CASSSSYRAKGAEAFF. CDR3 coding DNA: TGTGCCAGCAGTTCCTCATACAGGGCAAAAGGGGCTGAAGCTTTCTTT.

The J gene is TRBJ2-5, the V gene TRBV7-3; 12 bases are a match to TRBD2. Germline V gives CDR1 SGHTA, CDR2 FQGTGA. CDR3 length: 16 residues. Unmatched junction bases numbered 8, after V lost 5 bases and J lost 4 bases. The CDR3 bases are TGTGCCAGCAGCCCGAGACTAGCGGGAGTTCGAGAGACCCAGTACTTC. Its protein product is CASSPRLAGVRETQYF.

This chain uses TRBV7-2 with TRBJ2-7; 9 positions agree with TRBD2. The CDR3 loop spans 14 amino acids. The J segment lost 9 bases and the V segment lost 0 bases, leaving 6 bases of the junction unmatched. Germline V gene lookup returns CDR1 SGHTA and CDR2 FQGNSA. The DNA of the CDR3 is TGTGCCAGCAGCTTAGCGCTGGGCGGGAGGGTGCAGTACTTC. Its translation is CASSLALGGRVQYF.

This clonotype was found many times. V and J are TRBV5-1 and TRBJ2-5; D is ambiguous. The CDR3 is 15 residues long. Germline assignment: CDR1 SGHRS and CDR2 YFSETQ. V was trimmed by 7 bases and J by 5 bases, leaving 21 bases between them. CDR3 in amino acids: CASRPRGDTRETQYF. The CDR3 coding sequence is TGCGCCAGCCGTCCCCGTGGAGATACCAGGGAGACCCAGTACTTC.

This clonotype was observed a single time. At one end, the junction sequence differs from germline, possibly due to a read error. The genes are TRBV20-1 and TRBJ1-2, with 9 bases that match TRBD1. CDR3 length: 15 residues. The germline V gene has CDR1 DFQATT and CDR2 SNEGSKA (reference sequence). As DNA, the CDR3 is TGCAGTGCGGCCGGGACAGGGAAGACGTACTCTGGCTACGCCTTC. Protein product: CSAAGTGKTYSGYAF.

This chain uses TRBV6-6 with TRBJ2-2, with 9 bases fitting TRBD2. The CDR3 length is 17 residues. Trimming took 7 bases from V and 7 from J; bases not matched to a gene: 16. Germline CDR1 is MNHNY and CDR2 is SVGAGI (reference sequence). The CDR3 protein is CASISRYSGSGYGELFF. CDR3 nucleotide sequence: TGTGCCAGCATCTCCCGGTATAGCGGGAGTGGGTACGGGGAGCTGTTTTTT.

This clonotype was counted a few times. The chain is built from TRBV20-1 and TRBJ1-5; D possibly corresponds to TRBD1 (5 bases). Germline assignment: CDR1 DFQATT and CDR2 SNEGSKA (reference sequence). Trimming left V 0 bases short and J 6 bases short, with 9 bases between. The CDR3 covers 13 residues. The CDR3 here is CSARDRRAQPQHF. The DNA of the CDR3 is TGCAGTGCTAGAGATCGCAGGGCTCAGCCCCAGCATTTT.

The chain has TRBV7-2 and TRBJ1-2; 9 bases map to TRBD1. CDR1 is SGHTA, CDR2 FQGNSA, per germline. V shed 8 bases, J shed 8 bases, and the junction held 12 bases outside the gene matches. This CDR3 region has 14 residues. CDR3: CASGLQGASGGYTF. The DNA for the CDR3 is TGTGCCAGCGGGCTACAGGGGGCGAGTGGCGGCTACACCTTC.

This clonotype was recorded at least ten times. This chain connects TRBV6-6 to TRBJ1-1, with D unresolved. The CDR3 totals 13 residues. Trimming left V 2 bases short and J 7 bases short, with 11 bases between. CDR1 is MNHNY and CDR2 is SVGAGI in the germline V gene (reference sequence). The CDR3 sequence is CASSYRSSGEAFF. For the CDR3, the DNA is TGTGCCAGCAGTTACCGCAGCTCAGGTGAAGCTTTCTTT.

This clonotype was seen a handful of times. The chain has TRBV15 and TRBJ1-5; 7 nucleotides match TRBD1. CDR3 size: 17 residues. J was trimmed by 6 bases and V by 3 bases; bases with no gene match: 14. CDR1 LNHNV and CDR2 YYDKDF come from the germline V gene (reference sequence). The CDR3 bases are TGTGCCACCAGCAGCCCCCAAGACAGGGATGGGGGTCAGCCCCAGCATTTT. Translation: CATSSPQDRDGGQPQHF.

This clonotype was counted many times. This chain connects TRBV20-1 to TRBJ1-2; D not resolved. The CDR3 sequence is 14 residues long. The germline V gene has CDR1 DFQATT and CDR2 SNEGSKA (reference sequence). The V gene lost 0 bases and the J gene lost 3 bases, with 11 bases spanning the gap. The CDR3 reads CSAREAGRDYGYTF. The CDR3 DNA reads as TGCAGTGCTAGAGAAGCCGGGAGGGACTATGGCTACACCTTC.

Notes on this clonotype: The final CDR3 position lacks the conserved phenylalanine or tryptophan, pointing to a likely read error. The rearrangement links TRBV6-5 to TRBJ2-2, with 10 bases matching TRBD2. Trimming at V came to 6 bases and at J to 3 bases, leaving 4 bases not matched to a gene. CDR1 and CDR2 from the germline V gene are MNHEY and SVGAGI. The CDR3 spans 15 residues. In DNA, the CDR3 is TGTGCCAGCAGCCGGACTAGCGGATACACCGGGGAGCTGTTTTTA. Translated: CASSRTSGYTGELFL.

The J gene is TRBJ1-1, the V gene TRBV30; tentative D call: TRBD1 (5 bases). V was trimmed by 3 bases and J by 8 bases, leaving 13 bases between them. Per the germline V gene, CDR1 is GTSNPN and CDR2 is SVGIG (reference sequence). The CDR3 has 12 amino acids. The CDR3 loop reads CAWSAQGREAFF. CDR3 DNA: TGTGCCTGGAGCGCCCAGGGCCGGGAAGCTTTCTTT. The variable domain in full, with the rest retrieved from reference TRBV30 and TRBJ1-1, is SQTIHQWPATLVQPVGSPLSLECTVEGTSNPNLYWYRQAAGRGLQLLFYSVGIGQISSEVPQNLSASRPQDRQFILSSKKLLLSDSGFYLCAWSAQGREAFFGQGTRLTVV.

This clonotype was observed a few times. This rearrangement joins TRBV20-1 to TRBJ2-3; D gene uncertain. The CDR3 has 11 amino acids. Per germline, CDR1 DFQATT and CDR2 SNEGSKA (reference sequence). For the CDR3, the DNA is TGCAGGGCAGTAGCAGTAGATACGCAGTATTTT. This gives the protein CRAVAVDTQYF.

The chain has TRBV24-1 and TRBJ2-1; 11 bases are a match to TRBD2. The CDR3 covers 17 residues. Germline V CDR1 and CDR2: KGHDR, SFDVKD. Trimming took 2 bases from V and 7 from J; bases not matched to a gene: 9. The CDR3 DNA follows: TGTGCCACCAGTGATTATCCCGGGACTAGCGGAGCTAATGAGCAGTTCTTC. It codes for CATSDYPGTSGANEQFF.

This clonotype was seen only a few times. The rearrangement joins TRBV28 to TRBJ2-2; TRBD2 agrees at 8 bases. V gave up 10 bases and J gave up 2 bases; unmatched junction bases: 12. Germline CDR1 MDHEN, CDR2 SYDVKM. The CDR3 is 16 residues long. The CDR3 is CANPSGSRTNTGELFF. Here the CDR3 DNA reads TGTGCCAACCCGAGCGGGAGCCGTACTAACACCGGGGAGCTGTTTTTT.

As to this clonotype: This may be a read error, as it is one base from a much larger clone. The chain recombines TRBV4-1 with TRBJ1-6; 8 nucleotides align to TRBD1. Trimming at V came to 5 bases and at J to 11 bases, leaving 11 bases not matched to a gene. CDR3 size: 15 residues. Germline CDR1 reads MGHRA; CDR2 reads YSYEKL. CDR3: CASSTGQGRNPPLHF. CDR3 nucleotide sequence: TGCGCCAGCAGCACCGGACAGGGCCGGAATCCACCCCTCCACTTT.

This clonotype was detected many times. The genes are TRBV29-1 and TRBJ2-3; D not resolved. The CDR3 consists of 13 residues. Trimming left V 3 bases short and J 6 bases short, with 13 bases between. Germline CDR1 SQVTM, CDR2 ANQGSEA. In DNA form, the CDR3 reads TGCAGCGTTGATACCCTACTCTCGGATACGCAGTATTTT. Amino acids: CSVDTLLSDTQYF.

Ten or more counts support this clonotype. The gene calls are TRBV5-1 and TRBJ1-2; D is undetermined. Trimming took 4 bases from V and 3 from J, leaving 10 bases between them. In germline, CDR1 is SGHRS, CDR2 YFSETQ. CDR3 length: 13 amino acids. The CDR3 sequence is CASSGQNYYGYTF. CDR3 nucleotides: TGCGCCAGCAGCGGCCAAAATTACTATGGCTACACCTTC.

The J gene is TRBJ2-3, the V gene TRBV11-1; perhaps TRBD2 as D (6 bases). Germline values: CDR1 SGHAT, CDR2 FQDESV (reference sequence). The CDR3 covers 16 residues. The V end was cut by 0 bases, the J end by 8 bases, with 18 bases between. CDR3 amino acids: CASSLALAASGVTQYF. The CDR3 DNA follows: TGTGCCAGCAGCTTAGCGTTAGCGGCAAGCGGTGTTACGCAGTATTTT.